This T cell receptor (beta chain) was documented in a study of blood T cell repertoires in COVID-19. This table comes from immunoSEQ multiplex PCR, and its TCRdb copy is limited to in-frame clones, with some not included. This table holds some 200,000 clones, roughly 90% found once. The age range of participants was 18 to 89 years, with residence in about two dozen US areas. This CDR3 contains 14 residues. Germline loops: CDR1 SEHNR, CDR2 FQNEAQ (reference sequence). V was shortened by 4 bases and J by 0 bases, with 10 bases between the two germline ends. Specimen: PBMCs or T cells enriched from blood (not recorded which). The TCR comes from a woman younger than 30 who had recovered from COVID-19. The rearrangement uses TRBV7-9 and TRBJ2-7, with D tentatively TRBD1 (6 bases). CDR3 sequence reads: CASSWTESSYEQYF. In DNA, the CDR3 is TGTGCCAGCAGCTGGACAGAGAGCTCCTACGAGCAGTACTTC.